This is a list of T cell receptor beta chains from one sample in a study of vaccination and CD4 T cells after COVID-19. Antigens for these TCRs are unknown. TCRdb itself ran the PCR reads through MiXCR, one entry per CDR3 protein. The sample shows 20,000 to 30,000 distinct CDR3 sequences, approximately 40% of them seen only once. The sample consisted of CD4+ T cells from blood, cultured in vitro, taken about 7 months after SARS-CoV-2 vaccination. The receptors were sampled from a human donor who had recovered from COVID-19. Both conserved end residues are part of each CDR3. The D gene is left open where the match is weak. Clone size appears in some rows only: once, few, many, or a class for an expanded clone.

TRBJ1-2	14	-	TRBV7-9	-	CASSTTVDNYGYTF	TGTGCCAGCAGCACGACAGTAGACAACTATGGCTACACCTTC
TRBJ2-6	16	once	TRBV28	TRBD1	CASSFGQVSGANVLTF	TGTGCCAGCAGTTTCGGACAGGTATCTGGTGCCAACGTCCTGACTTTC
TRBJ2-5	13	few	TRBV19	-	CASSVQLQETQYF	TGTGCCAGTAGTGTACAGCTCCAAGAGACCCAGTACTTC
TRBJ1-2	12	-	TRBV30	-	CAWTVGSGGYTF	TGTGCCTGGACCGTGGGCTCAGGCGGCTACACCTTC
TRBJ2-1	18	-	TRBV24-1	TRBD2	CATSDFSSSGRSYNEQFF	TGTGCCACCAGTGATTTCTCTTCTAGCGGGAGGTCCTACAATGAGCAGTTCTTC
TRBJ2-3	13	-	TRBV6-1	TRBD2	CASKREGTDTQYF	TGTGCCAGCAAGCGGGAGGGGACAGATACGCAGTATTTT
TRBJ2-7	15	-	TRBV5-1	TRBD2	CASRRRLAVTYEQYF	TGCGCCAGCAGACGGAGACTAGCCGTTACCTACGAGCAGTACTTC
TRBJ1-1	15	few	TRBV7-2	-	CASSLAASMNTEAFF	TGTGCCAGCAGCTTAGCTGCCAGCATGAACACTGAAGCTTTCTTT
TRBJ1-5	15	few	TRBV29-1	TRBD1	CSVEMDRVGNQPQHF	TGCAGCGTGGAGATGGACAGGGTTGGCAATCAGCCCCAGCATTTT
TRBJ1-5	16	few	TRBV20-1	-	CSAGNGAKGSNQPQHF	TGCAGTGCAGGTAACGGGGCAAAGGGTAGCAATCAGCCCCAGCATTTT
TRBJ2-5	16	few	TRBV19	TRBD2	CASSTSGRWWMETQYF	TGTGCCAGTAGTACTAGCGGGAGGTGGTGGATGGAGACCCAGTACTTC
TRBJ2-6	15	-	TRBV6-6	-	CASSSYNSGANVLTF	TGTGCCAGCAGTTCCTATAACTCTGGGGCCAACGTCCTGACTTTC
TRBJ2-1	13	-	TRBV7-8	-	CASSVRTYNEQFF	TGTGCCAGCAGCGTTAGGACTTACAATGAGCAGTTCTTC
TRBJ2-7	20	-	TRBV7-9	TRBD1	CASSLAKGQGIKLFFYEQYF	TGTGCCAGCAGCTTAGCTAAGGGACAGGGAATCAAACTCTTCTTCTACGAGCAGTACTTC
TRBJ1-1	15	few	TRBV7-3	-	CASSSHPTGNTEAFF	TGTGCCAGCAGCTCCCACCCGACAGGGAACACTGAAGCTTTCTTT
TRBJ1-5	15	-	TRBV28	-	CASSAKGQGRQPQHF	TGTGCCAGCAGTGCGAAAGGGCAGGGTAGGCAGCCCCAGCATTTT
TRBJ2-1	21	-	TRBV7-9	TRBD2	CASSAKQGGLAGGISYNEQFF	TGTGCCAGCAGCGCCAAGCAGGGGGGACTAGCGGGAGGGATCTCCTACAATGAGCAGTTCTTC
TRBJ1-1	12	-	TRBV20-1	-	CSARPYNTEAFF	TGCAGTGCTAGGCCCTATAACACTGAAGCTTTCTTT
TRBJ1-5	14	-	TRBV20-1	-	CSARPDRKYQPQHF	TGCAGTGCTAGGCCAGACAGGAAGTATCAGCCCCAGCATTTT
TRBJ2-7	12	-	TRBV20-1	TRBD1	CSAIDRGYEQYF	TGCAGTGCTATTGACAGGGGCTACGAGCAGTACTTC
TRBJ2-7	10	-	TRBV20-1	-	CSAIRYEQYF	TGCAGTGCTATACGGTACGAGCAGTACTTC
TRBJ2-7	15	few	TRBV20-1	TRBD2	CSARPGTSGREEQYF	TGCAGTGCTAGACCCGGGACTAGCGGGAGGGAGGAGCAGTACTTC
TRBJ2-7	16	few	TRBV20-1	-	CSAPPGNRDVGYEQYF	TGCAGTGCTCCCCCGGGGAACCGGGACGTGGGTTACGAGCAGTACTTC
TRBJ1-2	14	-	TRBV9	TRBD1	CASSTTGTGHGYTF	TGTGCCAGCAGCACAACCGGGACAGGGCATGGCTACACCTTC
TRBJ2-7	14	-	TRBV5-1	TRBD1	CASSSGQGGSEQYF	TGCGCCAGCAGCTCGGGACAGGGCGGGAGCGAGCAGTACTTC
TRBJ1-1	13	few	TRBV11-3	-	CASSKTQNTEAFF	TGTGCCAGCAGCAAAACCCAGAACACTGAAGCTTTCTTT
TRBJ1-2	12	few	TRBV28	-	CATHLGGAGYTF	TGTGCCACCCACCTAGGGGGGGCTGGCTACACCTTC
TRBJ2-7	15	-	TRBV7-2	-	CASSPLGAGPYEQYF	TGTGCCAGCAGCCCCCTTGGGGCGGGTCCCTACGAGCAGTACTTC
TRBJ2-7	12	-	TRBV20-1	-	CSARPETSEQYF	TGCAGTGCTAGACCCGAGACTAGCGAGCAGTACTTC
TRBJ2-5	14	medium-sized	TRBV7-8	-	CASTPRVTGETQYF	TGTGCCAGCACCCCCCGGGTGACGGGAGAGACCCAGTACTTC
TRBJ1-5	17	few	TRBV1	-	CTSSRGTDGGVAQPQHF	TGCACCAGCAGCCGAGGGACCGACGGGGGAGTGGCTCAGCCCCAGCATTTT
TRBJ2-3	17	few	TRBV7-9	TRBD2	CASSLWHSGSGRDTQYF	TGTGCCAGCAGCTTATGGCACAGCGGTAGCGGGAGAGATACGCAGTATTTT
TRBJ2-7	15	few	TRBV6-5	-	CASSYSMGGGGEQYF	TGTGCCAGCAGTTACTCGATGGGGGGCGGAGGCGAGCAGTACTTC
TRBJ2-5	17	-	TRBV5-4	-	CASSGPGHNPPSGTQYF	TGTGCCAGCAGCGGTCCGGGACACAATCCTCCCTCTGGGACCCAGTACTTC
TRBJ2-5	14	-	TRBV28	-	CASSPPGGRETQYF	TGTGCCAGCAGTCCACCCGGGGGGCGAGAGACCCAGTACTTC
TRBJ1-3	17	-	TRBV28	-	CASSHGGRLGSGNTIYF	TGTGCCAGCAGTCATGGAGGACGGTTGGGGTCTGGAAACACCATATATTTT
TRBJ2-7	16	-	TRBV6-1	-	CASSRTQAVPAYEQYF	TGTGCCAGCAGTCGAACTCAGGCTGTCCCAGCCTACGAGCAGTACTTC
TRBJ1-6	13	-	TRBV11-2	-	CASSYGHNSPLHF	TGTGCCAGCAGCTATGGACATAATTCACCCCTCCACTTT
TRBJ2-1	16	few	TRBV15	TRBD1	CATSPRTGESYNEQFF	TGTGCCACCAGTCCTAGGACAGGTGAATCCTACAATGAGCAGTTCTTC
TRBJ2-5	15	-	TRBV30	TRBD1	CAWSPSTGGRETQYF	TGTGCCTGGAGCCCCTCGACAGGGGGCAGGGAGACCCAGTACTTC
TRBJ2-7	17	-	TRBV19	TRBD2	CASSPHLPTSGTGEQYF	TGTGCCAGTAGTCCTCACCTTCCGACTAGCGGGACAGGGGAGCAGTACTTC
TRBJ2-3	16	-	TRBV27	TRBD1	CASSNDRGVGTDTQYF	TGTGCCAGCAGCAACGACAGGGGCGTGGGCACAGATACGCAGTATTTT
TRBJ1-5	15	few	TRBV6-2/TRBV6-3	-	CASSRRGYSNQPQHF	TGTGCCAGCAGCCGACGGGGGTATAGCAATCAGCCCCAGCATTTT
TRBJ2-3	13	-	TRBV7-3	-	CASSPRGWDTQYF	TGTGCCAGCAGCCCCAGGGGTTGGGATACGCAGTATTTT
TRBJ2-3	16	medium-sized	TRBV20-1	TRBD2	CSARAPPRELADTQYF	TGCAGTGCTAGAGCCCCCCCGCGGGAGTTGGCAGATACGCAGTATTTT
TRBJ1-5	14	-	TRBV20-1	-	CSARDRWKNQPQHF	TGCAGTGCTAGAGATCGGTGGAAAAATCAGCCCCAGCATTTT
TRBJ2-1	13	-	TRBV7-3	-	CASSLKGGNEQFF	TGTGCCAGCAGCTTAAAGGGGGGAAATGAGCAGTTCTTC
TRBJ2-2	15	-	TRBV27	TRBD2	CASSFTGRASGELFF	TGTGCCAGCAGTTTTACGGGGAGGGCCAGCGGGGAGCTGTTTTTT
TRBJ1-1	13	-	TRBV6-5	-	CASSYAGRGGAFF	TGTGCCAGCAGTTACGCAGGGCGAGGTGGTGCTTTCTTT
TRBJ2-3	19	-	TRBV21-1	-	CASSPPTFSPTGEQDTQYF	TGTGCCAGCAGCCCGCCCACATTCTCACCTACAGGGGAGCAAGATACGCAGTATTTT
TRBJ2-3	14	-	TRBV24-1	-	CATSDFSRSDTQYF	TGTGCCACCAGTGATTTCTCTAGGTCAGATACGCAGTATTTT
TRBJ1-5	13	few	TRBV20-1	-	CSARIYSNQPQHF	TGCAGTGCACGGATATATAGCAATCAGCCCCAGCATTTT
TRBJ1-2	11	-	TRBV6-2/TRBV6-3	-	CASSGSYGYTF	TGTGCCAGCAGTGGCAGCTATGGCTACACCTTC